These 3 T cell receptor beta chains share one sample of origin, sequenced in a study of blood T cell repertoires in COVID-19. Only in-frame clones appear in the TCRdb table, and some are missing; sequencing was by immunoSEQ multiplex PCR. The sample contains about 280,000 clones, approximately 85% of which appear only once. Sequenced sample: peripheral blood. The origin of the receptors is a man aged 50 or older with active or convalescent COVID-19.

The genes are TRBV7-3 and TRBJ2-1; 10 positions match TRBD2. The germline gives CDR1 SGHTA, CDR2 FQGTGA. The CDR3 spans 15 residues. Trimming at V came to 4 bases and at J to 6 bases, leaving 6 bases not matched to a gene. The CDR3 DNA follows: TGTGCCAGCAGCTGGACTAGCGGAAAGGGCAATGAGCAGTTCTTC. Protein product: CASSWTSGKGNEQFF.

CDR3 in amino acids: CASSLTRGSNSPLHF. In DNA form, the CDR3 reads TGTGCCAGCAGTTTAACGAGGGGGTCCAATTCACCCCTCCACTTT. The chain combines TRBV28 with TRBJ1-6, with D perhaps TRBD1 (6 bases). Germline loops: CDR1 MDHEN, CDR2 SYDVKM. The CDR3 sequence is 15 residues long. The V and J ends lost 2 bases and 7 bases respectively, with 12 bases between them.

This clone appeared a few times. The J gene is TRBJ2-1, the V gene TRBV7-6; TRBD2 agrees at 10 bases. There are 16 residues in the CDR3. Germline values: CDR1 SGHVS, CDR2 FNYEAQ. V lost 7 bases and J lost 8; bases outside the gene matches: 14. For the CDR3, the DNA is TGTGCCAGCACCTCCGGAGCGGGGGGGTCCAGCGATGAGCAGTTCTTC. The encoded protein is CASTSGAGGSSDEQFF.